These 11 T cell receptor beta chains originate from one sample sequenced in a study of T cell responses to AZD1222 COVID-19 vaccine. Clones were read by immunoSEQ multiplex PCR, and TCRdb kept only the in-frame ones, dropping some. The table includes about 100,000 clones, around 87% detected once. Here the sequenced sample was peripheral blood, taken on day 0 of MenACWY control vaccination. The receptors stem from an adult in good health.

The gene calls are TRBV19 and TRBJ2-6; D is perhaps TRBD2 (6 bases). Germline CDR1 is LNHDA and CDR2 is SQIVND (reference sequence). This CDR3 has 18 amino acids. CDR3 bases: TGTGCGACCTCCGAACAAGGAGGGCCGGTGGGTGGGGCCAACGTCCTGACTTTC. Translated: CATSEQGGPVGGANVLTF.

CDR3 DNA sequence: TGTGCCAGCAGCCCGCGCTCTGGAAACACCATATATTTT. Amino acids: CASSPRSGNTIYF. The chain carries TRBV7-9 and TRBJ1-3; D is undetermined. This CDR3 is built from 13 residues. V was clipped by 5 bases and J by 0 bases, with 5 bases between them. Per the germline V gene, CDR1 is SEHNR and CDR2 is FQNEAQ (reference sequence).

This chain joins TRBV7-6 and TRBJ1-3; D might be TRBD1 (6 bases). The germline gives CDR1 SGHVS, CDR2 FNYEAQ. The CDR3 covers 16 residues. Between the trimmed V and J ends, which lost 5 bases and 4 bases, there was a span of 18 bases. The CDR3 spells CASSPTGPMGGNTIYF. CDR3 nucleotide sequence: TGTGCCAGCAGCCCAACAGGGCCGATGGGGGGAAACACCATATATTTT.

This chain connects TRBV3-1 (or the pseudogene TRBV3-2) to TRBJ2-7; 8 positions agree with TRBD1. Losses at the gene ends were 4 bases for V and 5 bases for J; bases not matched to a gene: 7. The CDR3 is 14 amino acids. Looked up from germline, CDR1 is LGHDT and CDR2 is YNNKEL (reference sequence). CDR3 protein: CASSREPDRDEQYF. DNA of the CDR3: TGTGCCAGCAGCCGAGAACCGGACAGGGACGAGCAGTACTTC.

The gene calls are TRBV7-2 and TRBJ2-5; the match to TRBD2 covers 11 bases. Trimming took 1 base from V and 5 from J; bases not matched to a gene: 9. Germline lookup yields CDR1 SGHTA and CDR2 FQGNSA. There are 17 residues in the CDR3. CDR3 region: CASSLVGLAGGRETQYF. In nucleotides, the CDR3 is TGTGCCAGCAGCTTAGTTGGTCTAGCGGGGGGCCGGGAGACCCAGTACTTC.

Here the CDR3 reads CASNPQDTQYF. Written as DNA, the CDR3 is TGTGCCAGCAACCCGCAGGATACGCAGTATTTT. The rearrangement uses TRBV6-5 and TRBJ2-3; D gene unclear. CDR1 and CDR2 from the germline V gene are MNHEY and SVGAGI. The CDR3 consists of 11 residues. V was trimmed by 7 bases and J by 6 bases, leaving 8 bases between them.

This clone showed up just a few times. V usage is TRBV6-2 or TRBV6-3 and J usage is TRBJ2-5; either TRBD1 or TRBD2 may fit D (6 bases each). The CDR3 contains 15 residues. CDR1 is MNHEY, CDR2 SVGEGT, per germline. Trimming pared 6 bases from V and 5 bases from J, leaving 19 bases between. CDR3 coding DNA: TGTGCCAGCAGCCTAGGGGGGCGCCGGAGGGAGACCCAGTACTTC. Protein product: CASSLGGRRRETQYF.

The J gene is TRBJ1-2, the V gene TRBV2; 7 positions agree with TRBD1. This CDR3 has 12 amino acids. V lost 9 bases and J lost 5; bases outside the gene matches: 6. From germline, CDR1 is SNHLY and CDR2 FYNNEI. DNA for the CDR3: TGTGCCAGTAGCCGACAGGGTTATGGCTACACCTTC. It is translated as CASSRQGYGYTF.

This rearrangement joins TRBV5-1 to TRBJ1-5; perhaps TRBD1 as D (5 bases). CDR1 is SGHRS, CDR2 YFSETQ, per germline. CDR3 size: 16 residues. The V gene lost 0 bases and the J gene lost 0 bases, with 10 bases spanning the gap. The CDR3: CASSLAGQNSNQPQHF. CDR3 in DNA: TGCGCCAGCAGCTTGGCGGGGCAAAATAGCAATCAGCCCCAGCATTTT.

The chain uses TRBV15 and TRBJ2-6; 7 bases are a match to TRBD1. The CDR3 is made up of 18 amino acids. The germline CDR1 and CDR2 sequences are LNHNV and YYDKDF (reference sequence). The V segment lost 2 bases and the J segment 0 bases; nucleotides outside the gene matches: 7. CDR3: CATSRPGQKYSGANVLTF. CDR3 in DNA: TGTGCCACCAGCAGACCGGGACAGAAGTACTCTGGGGCCAACGTCCTGACTTTC.

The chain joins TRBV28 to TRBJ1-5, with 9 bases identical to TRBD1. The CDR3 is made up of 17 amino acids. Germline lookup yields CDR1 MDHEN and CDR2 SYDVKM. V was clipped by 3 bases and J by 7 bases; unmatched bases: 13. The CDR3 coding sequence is TGTGCCAGCAGTTTGGGAGCTTACAGGGGGCGACGCCAGCCCCAGCATTTT. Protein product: CASSLGAYRGRRQPQHF.